The 27 T cell receptor beta chains listed next were all sequenced from one sample in a study of blood T cell repertoires in COVID-19. Clones were sequenced by immunoSEQ multiplex PCR, and TCRdb holds only the in-frame ones, with some missing. Among around 300,000 clones, roughly 87% were seen once, and the ten largest hold about 2.5%. The sequenced sample consisted of peripheral blood. These receptors were taken from a man younger than 30 with active or convalescent COVID-19.

The J gene is TRBJ1-1, the V gene TRBV28, with D perhaps matching TRBD1 (5 bases). Trimming shortened V by 5 bases and J by 1 base, and 20 bases separated the two germline ends. Germline CDR1 reads MDHEN; CDR2 reads SYDVKM. The CDR3 length is 17 residues. CDR3 region: CASSPPVDSRENTEAFF. The CDR3 DNA sequence: TGTGCCAGCAGTCCCCCCGTCGACAGCAGAGAGAACACTGAAGCTTTCTTT.

The V gene is TRBV4-1, the J gene TRBJ1-2; perhaps TRBD1 as D (5 bases). The germline V and J ends were trimmed by 0 bases and 0 bases, with 11 bases remaining between them. The CDR3 is made up of 16 amino acids. Germline CDR1 and CDR2: MGHRA and YSYEKL. The chain's CDR3 is CASSQEWGLTNYGYTF. DNA of the CDR3: TGCGCCAGCAGCCAAGAATGGGGACTGACTAACTATGGCTACACCTTC.

The V gene is TRBV19, the J gene TRBJ1-3, with D perhaps matching TRBD1 (6 bases). This CDR3 contains 15 residues. The V end lost 5 bases, the J end lost 1 base, and 12 bases lay between the germline ends. From germline, CDR1 is LNHDA and CDR2 SQIVND (reference sequence). The CDR3 sequence is CASSLEGDSGNTIYF. The DNA of the CDR3 is TGTGCCAGTAGTCTCGAGGGGGATTCTGGAAACACCATATATTTT.

This chain connects TRBV9 to TRBJ2-5, with TRBD2 identical over 9 bases. V trimming: 2 bases; J trimming: 4 bases; junction bases outside the gene matches: 6. Per germline, CDR1 SGDLS and CDR2 YYNGEE. The CDR3 runs 15 residues. CDR3 sequence reads: CASSVGSGRTETQYF. CDR3 DNA: TGTGCCAGCAGCGTGGGTAGCGGGAGAACAGAGACCCAGTACTTC.

In DNA form, the CDR3 reads TGTGCCAGCAGTGAAGCCAACAAAGCCAAAAACATTCAGTACTTC. Its protein product is CASSEANKAKNIQYF. This chain joins TRBV2 and TRBJ2-4, with no clear D. V was pared by 0 bases and J by 0 bases, with 6 bases between. The germline CDR1 and CDR2 sequences are SNHLY and FYNNEI. This CDR3 has 15 amino acids.

The CDR3 bases are TGTGCCAGCCGTCGTAAGATTCGGGGAACGAGCTATGAGCAGTTCTTC. Its protein is CASRRKIRGTSYEQFF. The chain recombines TRBV27 with TRBJ2-1, with a possible D match to TRBD2 (5 bases). V lost 8 bases and J 8 bases, leaving 25 bases between the germline ends. Germline V gene data show CDR1 as MNHEY and CDR2 as SMNVEV (reference sequence). The CDR3 consists of 16 residues.

V and J are TRBV10-3 and TRBJ1-1; TRBD1 matches at 9 bases. Germline values: CDR1 ENHRY, CDR2 SYGVKD. Losses at the gene ends were 7 bases for V and 1 base for J; bases not matched to a gene: 13. The CDR3 length is 17 residues. The CDR3 sequence: CAIKRSGQGVGNTEAFF. CDR3 sequence (DNA): TGTGCCATCAAGAGGTCGGGACAGGGAGTGGGGAACACTGAAGCTTTCTTT.

This clone has more than one count but fewer than ten. J is TRBJ2-7 and V is TRBV6-6; 14 nucleotides agree with TRBD2. This CDR3 contains 13 residues. The V segment lost 9 bases and the J segment 9 bases; nucleotides outside the gene matches: 7. CDR1 is MNHNY, CDR2 SVGAGI, per germline (reference sequence). CDR3 sequence reads: CASTGTSGGRQYF. The DNA for the CDR3 is TGTGCCAGTACCGGGACTAGCGGGGGAAGGCAGTACTTC.

In DNA, the CDR3 is TGTGCCAGCTCACCAGTACAGGTGAACACTGAAGCTTTCTTT. This translates into CASSPVQVNTEAFF. The gene calls are TRBV18 and TRBJ1-1; D might be TRBD1 (5 bases). From germline, CDR1 is KGHSH and CDR2 LQKENI. The CDR3 sequence is 14 residues long. V gave up 2 bases and J gave up 0 bases, with 7 bases separating them.

V is TRBV27 and J is TRBJ2-7; a weak D match, TRBD2 (6 bases). This CDR3 has 16 amino acids. CDR1 and CDR2 from the germline V gene are MNHEY and SMNVEV (reference sequence). V was trimmed by 8 bases and J by 3 bases, leaving 23 bases between them. The CDR3 loop is CASSSWTRDGGYEQYF. The CDR3 coding sequence is TGTGCCAGCTCTTCCTGGACGCGGGACGGCGGCTACGAGCAGTACTTC.

This clone occurred once. The V and J genes are TRBV19 and TRBJ2-1; 10 nucleotides align to TRBD2. Germline V lookup: CDR1 LNHDA, CDR2 SQIVND (reference sequence). The V gene end was trimmed by 1 base and the J gene end by 5 bases; junction bases not matched to a gene: 8. The CDR3 runs 17 residues. CDR3 bases: TGTGCCAGTAGTATAGTTTGGCCTAGCGGGAGCCACAATGAGCAGTTCTTC. Amino acid sequence: CASSIVWPSGSHNEQFF.

This chain connects TRBV18 to TRBJ1-6, with 9 bases matching TRBD1. The CDR3 covers 16 residues. The germline V gene has CDR1 KGHSH and CDR2 LQKENI. V gave up 5 bases and J gave up 7 bases; unmatched junction bases: 9. Here the CDR3 DNA reads TGTGCCAGCTCATCCATCGCCGGACAGGGGAATTCACCCCTCCACTTT. The encoded protein is CASSSIAGQGNSPLHF.

The chain has TRBV2 and TRBJ1-6, with D perhaps TRBD1 (5 bases). V gave up 6 bases and J gave up 10 bases, with 13 bases separating them. CDR3 length: 13 residues. Germline values: CDR1 SNHLY, CDR2 FYNNEI. Here the CDR3 reads CASRRGERSPLHF. The DNA for the CDR3 is TGTGCCAGCAGGCGGGGGGAAAGGTCACCCCTCCACTTT.

The chain couples TRBV27 to TRBJ1-2; 7 bases line up with TRBD1. The trim removed 6 bases at V and 5 bases at J, leaving 9 bases unmatched. The CDR3 loop spans 14 amino acids. CDR1 is MNHEY and CDR2 is SMNVEV in the germline V gene (reference sequence). In nucleotides, the CDR3 is TGTGCCAGCAGACGACAGGGTTCAGGGTATGGCTACACCTTC. Translated: CASRRQGSGYGYTF.

This chain joins TRBV30 and TRBJ1-5; tentative D call: TRBD1 (6 bases). From germline, CDR1 is GTSNPN and CDR2 SVGIG (reference sequence). V dropped 6 bases and J dropped 2 bases, with 11 bases sitting between them. This CDR3 region has 13 residues. The CDR3 here is CACTRGGNQPQHF. The CDR3 DNA follows: TGTGCCTGTACCAGGGGTGGCAATCAGCCCCAGCATTTT.

The V and J genes are TRBV5-1 and TRBJ2-2; D is unclear. The CDR3 consists of 11 residues. The V gene lost 6 bases and the J gene lost 3 bases, with 3 bases spanning the gap. CDR1 is SGHRS and CDR2 is YFSETQ in the germline V gene. The CDR3 sequence is CASIDTGELFF. Written as DNA, the CDR3 is TGCGCCAGCATAGACACCGGGGAGCTGTTTTTT.

This clone was seen many times. The CDR3 DNA reads TGTGCCAGCAGCCACATGGCGGGGGGTAATGAGCAGTTCTTC. Encoded protein: CASSHMAGGNEQFF. The rearrangement uses TRBV3-1 (or the pseudogene TRBV3-2) and TRBJ2-1; 8 nucleotides agree with TRBD2. The CDR3 length is 14 residues. Trimming removed 3 bases from V and 7 bases from J; junction bases left unmatched: 5. Germline V gene sequence: CDR1 LGHDT, CDR2 YNNKEL (reference sequence).

In its sample, this clone was seen many times. V and J are TRBV24-1 and TRBJ1-3; perhaps TRBD1 as D (5 bases). V was clipped by 2 bases and J by 0 bases, with 10 bases between them. The CDR3 is 16 residues long. Germline CDR1 KGHDR, CDR2 SFDVKD. The CDR3 region is CATSDCGAYSGNTIYF. The CDR3 bases are TGTGCCACCAGTGATTGCGGGGCTTACTCTGGAAACACCATATATTTT.

The V gene is TRBV9, the J gene TRBJ2-2; D is possibly TRBD2 (5 bases). Deletions cut 1 base from V and 4 bases from J, with 14 bases between. The germline V gene has CDR1 SGDLS and CDR2 YYNGEE. This CDR3 contains 16 residues. This CDR3 reads CASSVRVARGTGELFF. As DNA, the CDR3 is TGTGCCAGCAGCGTAAGAGTAGCACGGGGCACCGGGGAGCTGTTTTTT.

The genes are TRBV21-1 and TRBJ1-4; TRBD1 is the table's D call, not checked against the DNA. TRBV21-1 is annotated as a pseudogene. This CDR3 is built from 17 residues. In DNA form, the CDR3 reads TGTGCCCCCTGGGGGGACAGGCCAAATGCAACTAATGAAAAACTGTTTTTT. It encodes CAPWGDRPNATNEKLFF.

V is TRBV3-1 (or the pseudogene TRBV3-2) and J is TRBJ2-3; TRBD2 aligns across 12 bases. The junction had 13 bases not matched to a gene; V was cut back by 3 bases and J by 6 bases. CDR1 is LGHDT, CDR2 YNNKEL, per germline (reference sequence). The CDR3 runs to 18 residues. The CDR3 sequence: CASSQHQPSGGAGDTQYF. Written as DNA, the CDR3 is TGTGCCAGCAGCCAGCACCAGCCTAGCGGGGGGGCCGGGGATACGCAGTATTTT.

The V call is TRBV7-3, the J call TRBJ1-5; possibly TRBD1 for D (5 bases). The CDR3 runs to 16 residues. Germline loops: CDR1 SGHTA, CDR2 FQGTGA. The V end was cut by 1 base, the J end by 5 bases, with 15 bases between. CDR3 coding DNA: TGTGCCAGCAGCTTAAGGGGCCAGGGCAGAGATCAGCCCCAGCATTTT. Protein: CASSLRGQGRDQPQHF. Supplemented by reference TRBV7-3 and TRBJ1-5, the full variable domain reads GAGVSQTPSNKVTEKGKYVELRCDPISGHTALYWYRQSLGQGPEFLIYFQGTGAADDSGLPNDRFFAVRPEGSVSTLKIQRTERGDSAVYLCASSLRGQGRDQPQHFGDGTRLSIL.

The gene calls are TRBV2 and TRBJ1-4; no clear D gene. This CDR3 is built from 14 residues. The germline V gene has CDR1 SNHLY and CDR2 FYNNEI. V lost 3 bases and J 0 bases, leaving 5 bases between the germline ends. CDR3 in DNA: TGTGCCAGCAGTGAGGGCGCAACTAATGAAAAACTGTTTTTT. This translates into CASSEGATNEKLFF.

The chain uses TRBV6-2 or TRBV6-3 and TRBJ1-5; the D gene is possibly TRBD1 (6 bases). The CDR3 is made up of 15 amino acids. Germline CDR1 and CDR2: MNHEY and SVGEGT. V shed 5 bases and J shed 8 bases, with 19 bases lying between them. Written as DNA, the CDR3 is TGTGCCAGCAGTAGGGGGGGGTCCCACATGAAGCCCCAGCATTTT. As protein: CASSRGGSHMKPQHF.

The chain joins TRBV5-4 to TRBJ2-1; tentative D call: TRBD2 (5 bases). V lost 4 bases and J 4 bases, leaving 12 bases between the germline ends. There are 14 residues in the CDR3. CDR1 is SGHNT, CDR2 YYREEE, per germline (reference sequence). The chain's CDR3 is CASSVGERYNEQFF. In nucleotides, the CDR3 is TGTGCCAGCAGCGTGGGAGAGAGGTACAATGAGCAGTTCTTC.

The chain has TRBV11-2 and TRBJ2-3; 8 nucleotides match TRBD2. J was trimmed by 4 bases and V by 5 bases; bases with no gene match: 11. Germline assignment: CDR1 SGHAT and CDR2 FQNNGV. The CDR3 is made up of 16 amino acids. Written as DNA, the CDR3 is TGTGCCAGCAGCAAACCGGGAGGGCCCTTGGCAGATACGCAGTATTTT. This gives the protein CASSKPGGPLADTQYF.

The chain recombines TRBV19 with TRBJ2-1; unclear D gene. Trimming removed 1 base from V and 5 bases from J, with 9 bases in between. The length of the CDR3 is 14 residues. Germline assignment: CDR1 LNHDA and CDR2 SQIVND (reference sequence). The CDR3 DNA reads TGTGCCAGTAGTATAGTCCGCGGAGACAATGAGCAGTTCTTC. This gives the protein CASSIVRGDNEQFF.